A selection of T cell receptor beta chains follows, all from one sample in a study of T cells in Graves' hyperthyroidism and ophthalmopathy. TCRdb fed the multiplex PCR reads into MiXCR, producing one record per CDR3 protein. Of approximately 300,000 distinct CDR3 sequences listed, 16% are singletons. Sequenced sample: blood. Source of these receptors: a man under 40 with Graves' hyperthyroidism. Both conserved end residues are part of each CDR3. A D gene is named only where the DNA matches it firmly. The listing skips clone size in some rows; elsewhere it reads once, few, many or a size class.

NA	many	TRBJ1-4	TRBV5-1	TGCGCCAGCAGCTCGGGCCCGGGGATGGCTAATGAAAAACTGTTTTTT	CASSSGPGMANEKLFF
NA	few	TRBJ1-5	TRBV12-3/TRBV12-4	TGTGCCAGCAGTCCCAGCGGGGGGGCAGGTCAGCCCCAGCATTTT	CASSPSGGAGQPQHF
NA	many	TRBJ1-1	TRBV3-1	TGTGCCAGCAGCCAAGTATCGGAGAACACTGAAGCTTTCTTT	CASSQVSENTEAFF
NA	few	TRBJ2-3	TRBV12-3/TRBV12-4	TGTGCCAGCAGCCCTCGAGGAGCAGATACGCAGTATTTT	CASSPRGADTQYF
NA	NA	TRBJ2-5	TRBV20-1	TGCAGTGCTAACACTAGGCGGGAAAACCAAGAGACCCAGTACTTC	CSANTRRENQETQYF
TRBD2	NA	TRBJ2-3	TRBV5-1	TGCGCCAGCAGCTTGGAGACTAGCCCAGATACGCAGTATTTT	CASSLETSPDTQYF
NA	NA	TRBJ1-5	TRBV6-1	TGTGCCAGCAGTGAGCGGGGGAATCAGCCCCAGCATTTT	CASSERGNQPQHF
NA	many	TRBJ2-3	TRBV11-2	TGTGCCAGCAGCCCTCTGGTCACTAGCACAGATACGCAGTATTTT	CASSPLVTSTDTQYF
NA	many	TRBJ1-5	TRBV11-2	TGTGCCAGCAGCTTACAGGGGCTTTTCAACCAGCCCCAGCATTTT	CASSLQGLFNQPQHF
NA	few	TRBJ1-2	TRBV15	TGTGCCACCAGCAGAGAACTGAACTATGGCTACACCTTC	CATSRELNYGYTF
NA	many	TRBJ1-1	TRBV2	TGTGCCAGCAGTTACGCCGGGGCCATGAACACTGAAGCTTTCTTT	CASSYAGAMNTEAFF
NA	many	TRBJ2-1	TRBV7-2	TGTGCCAGCAGCTTAGCATCCTACAATGAGCAGTTCTTC	CASSLASYNEQFF
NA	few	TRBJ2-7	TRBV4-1	TGCGCCAGCAGCCAAGATACGGACTACGAGCAGTACTTC	CASSQDTDYEQYF
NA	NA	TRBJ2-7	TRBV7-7	TGTGCTAGCAGCCCCTCGACGGCCTATAGCTCCTACGAGCAGTACTTC	CASSPSTAYSSYEQYF